Presented here are 18 T cell receptor beta chains from one specimen sequenced in a study of cytomegalovirus exposure and HLA in healthy donors. Primers included in the PCR were 60 Vbeta and 13 Jbeta primers. Method: immunoSEQ multiplex PCR; TCRdb's copy keeps in-frame clones and lacks some. The table includes about 190,000 clones, around 90% detected once. The specimen was PBMCs. The receptors stem from a woman under 30 in good health and CMV-seronegative.

This clone has only one observation. The genes are TRBV29-1 and TRBJ2-7, with D possibly being TRBD2 (5 bases). CDR1 and CDR2 (germline): SQVTM, ANQGSEA. This CDR3 spans 14 amino acids. Deletions cut 1 base from V and 2 bases from J, with 12 bases between. The CDR3 nucleotides are TGCAGCGTTGAAGGTTGGGGAGTCGCCTACGAGCAGTACTTC. Amino acid sequence: CSVEGWGVAYEQYF.

The chain joins TRBV4-1 to TRBJ1-3, with D possibly TRBD1 on 6 matching bases. The length of the CDR3 is 17 residues. Trimming took 4 bases from V and 4 from J, leaving 20 bases between them. Germline V gene lookup returns CDR1 MGHRA and CDR2 YSYEKL. CDR3 protein: CASSLGQQGSVGNTIYF. Here the CDR3 DNA reads TGCGCCAGCAGCCTGGGACAACAGGGCTCGGTCGGAAACACCATATATTTT.

This chain joins TRBV7-3 and TRBJ2-2; 11 bases map to TRBD2. J was trimmed by 7 bases and V by 5 bases; bases with no gene match: 18. The CDR3 sequence is 19 residues long. Germline V gene data show CDR1 as SGHTA and CDR2 as FQGTGA. The CDR3 is CASSPPKGLAGGRDGELFF. CDR3 sequence (DNA): TGTGCCAGCAGCCCCCCGAAGGGCCTAGCGGGGGGCCGGGACGGGGAGCTGTTTTTT.

This CDR3 reads CASSLGDRTTISGNTIYF. DNA of the CDR3: TGTGCCAGCAGCTTAGGGGACAGGACTACCATCTCTGGAAACACCATATATTTT. This rearrangement joins TRBV7-2 to TRBJ1-3, with 8 bases matching TRBD1. Losses at the gene ends were 1 base for V and 0 bases for J; bases not matched to a gene: 8. The CDR3 runs 18 residues. CDR1 is SGHTA and CDR2 is FQGNSA in the germline V gene.

The chain links TRBV19 to TRBJ2-7, with 10 positions matching TRBD2. Germline V gives CDR1 LNHDA, CDR2 SQIVND (reference sequence). Unmatched junction bases numbered 9, after V lost 6 bases and J lost 7 bases. The CDR3 covers 14 residues. This CDR3 is CASSGGLARGEQYF. The DNA of the CDR3 is TGTGCCAGTAGCGGGGGACTAGCGCGCGGGGAGCAGTACTTC.

The chain combines TRBV4-1 with TRBJ2-5, with a weak D call TRBD1 (6 bases). Germline assignment: CDR1 MGHRA and CDR2 YSYEKL. The CDR3 is made up of 13 amino acids. The V and J ends lost 5 bases and 7 bases respectively, with 14 bases between them. CDR3 coding DNA: TGCGCCAGCAGCGGGGATACCAGGGGGACCCAGTACTTC. It yields the protein CASSGDTRGTQYF.

This chain links TRBV23-1 with TRBJ2-7; possibly TRBD1 for D (5 bases). TRBV23-1 qualifies as an ORF whose function is uncertain. Trimming took 7 bases from V and 2 from J, leaving 12 bases between them. The CDR3 loop spans 13 amino acids. CDR3 in amino acids: CASNKRQPYEQYF. The CDR3 region has the DNA TGCGCCAGCAATAAAAGACAGCCCTACGAGCAGTACTTC.

This sequence joins TRBV6-5 and TRBJ2-2; D perhaps matches TRBD2 (5 bases). V gave up 8 bases and J gave up 9 bases, with 10 bases separating them. This CDR3 region has 11 residues. Germline CDR1 reads MNHEY; CDR2 reads SVGAGI. This CDR3 is CASWRGRELFF. CDR3 in DNA: TGTGCCAGCTGGAGAGGGAGGGAGCTGTTTTTT.

The chain couples TRBV5-1 to TRBJ1-2; the D gene is possibly TRBD1 (6 bases). V was cut by 0 bases and J by 5 bases, with 8 bases left in between. CDR3 length equals 13 residues. The germline CDR1 and CDR2 sequences are SGHRS and YFSETQ. The CDR3 region is CASSLDTGYGYTF. CDR3 bases: TGCGCCAGCAGCTTGGACACAGGGTATGGCTACACCTTC.

The chain joins TRBV11-2 to TRBJ2-3; 8 bases agree with TRBD2. CDR3 size: 15 residues. Germline V gene data show CDR1 as SGHAT and CDR2 as FQNNGV. The trim removed 3 bases at V and 4 bases at J, leaving 6 bases unmatched. The CDR3 here is CASSFWTSPPDTQYF. The CDR3 coding sequence is TGTGCCAGCAGCTTTTGGACTAGCCCCCCAGATACGCAGTATTTT.

The chain carries TRBV5-1 and TRBJ2-7; TRBD1 agrees at 9 bases. Germline CDR1 is SGHRS and CDR2 is YFSETQ. The ends lost 2 bases at V and 1 base at J; junction bases unmatched: 4. The CDR3 consists of 15 residues. The CDR3 reads CASSLQDRGSYEQYF. The CDR3 DNA reads TGCGCCAGCAGCTTACAGGACAGGGGTTCCTACGAGCAGTACTTC.

Concerning this clone: The junction departs from germline at one end; a sequencing error may be responsible. The chain links TRBV27 to TRBJ1-1, with D perhaps matching TRBD1 (5 bases). CDR1 is MNHEY and CDR2 is SMNVEV in the germline V gene (reference sequence). This CDR3 comprises 14 residues. The chain's CDR3 is CASSLQGPQTEALF. CDR3 coding DNA: TGTGCCAGCAGTTTGCAGGGCCCGCAAACTGAAGCTCTCTTT.

This sequence joins TRBV14 and TRBJ2-5, with a possible D match to TRBD2 (5 bases). V shed 4 bases and J shed 7 bases, with 13 bases lying between them. Germline V lookup: CDR1 SGHDN, CDR2 FVKESK. The CDR3 loop spans 13 amino acids. CDR3 protein: CASSRSARGTQYF. For the CDR3, the DNA is TGTGCCAGCAGCCGGTCCGCCCGGGGGACCCAGTACTTC.

V gene TRBV4-1 combines with J gene TRBJ1-1, with 12 bases that match TRBD1. In germline, CDR1 is MGHRA, CDR2 YSYEKL. CDR3 size: 16 residues. J was trimmed by 5 bases and V by 7 bases; bases with no gene match: 11. In DNA, the CDR3 is TGCGCCAGCAAAGGGACAGGGGGCTTTCTGGGAACTGAAGCTTTCTTT. Its protein is CASKGTGGFLGTEAFF.

This chain connects TRBV2 to TRBJ2-7; 8 positions agree with TRBD1. This CDR3 has 15 residues. After removal of 6 bases from V and 3 bases from J, the junction contained 10 bases not matched to a gene. CDR1 is SNHLY and CDR2 is FYNNEI in the germline V gene. CDR3 amino acids: CASSPRRGQSYEQYF. The DNA for the CDR3 is TGTGCCAGCAGCCCGCGCAGGGGGCAGAGCTACGAGCAGTACTTC.

The rearrangement links TRBV7-9 to TRBJ1-2; unclear D gene. Germline V lookup: CDR1 SEHNR, CDR2 FQNEAQ (reference sequence). The V end was cut by 0 bases, the J end by 4 bases, with 9 bases between. This CDR3 contains 14 residues. CDR3 in amino acids: CASSLAREVYGYTF. CDR3 bases: TGTGCCAGCAGCTTAGCGCGGGAAGTCTATGGCTACACCTTC.

The V call is TRBV9, the J call TRBJ2-1; 8 bases match TRBD2. The CDR3 has 15 residues. The J segment lost 5 bases and the V segment lost 3 bases, leaving 7 bases of the junction unmatched. Germline V gene lookup returns CDR1 SGDLS and CDR2 YYNGEE. In DNA form, the CDR3 reads TGTGCCAGCAGCGCCCACCCGGGGGGGGACAATGAGCAGTTCTTC. The encoded protein is CASSAHPGGDNEQFF.

V gene TRBV27 combines with J gene TRBJ1-2; 7 positions agree with TRBD1. With V trimmed by 3 bases and J by 4 bases, 14 bases remained unmatched. The CDR3 contains 17 residues. Germline assignment: CDR1 MNHEY and CDR2 SMNVEV (reference sequence). In DNA, the CDR3 is TGTGCCAGCAGTTTTGGGGCGGGAGGGGGCCAACTCTATGGCTACACCTTC. Residues: CASSFGAGGGQLYGYTF.